This T cell receptor beta chain comes out of a study of regulatory T cells in long-lasting Graves disease. The authors built TCR beta libraries using iRepertoire HTBI primers and Arm-PCR of CDR3 regions. TCRdb re-called the multiplex PCR reads with MiXCR, one entry per CDR3 protein. The sample has about 470,000 distinct CDR3 sequences; about 17% are singletons. The CDR3 runs 14 residues. With V trimmed by 7 bases and J by 4 bases, 6 bases remained unmatched. Germline lookup yields CDR1 LNHDA and CDR2 SQIVND (reference sequence). Time point indicated: newly diagnosed GD, antithyroid drugs for less than 3 months. The TCR library was made from RNA that had been extracted from PBMCs in TRIzol. The same sample was also studied in work on T cells in Graves' hyperthyroidism and ophthalmopathy.

V usage is TRBV19 and J usage is TRBJ1-5; 8 nucleotides align to TRBD1. Sequencing was performed on peripheral blood mononuclear cells (PBMCs), taken at new diagnosis, from a patient treated with antithyroid drugs. The receptor's source is a man aged 35 to 55 with Graves disease. The CDR3 DNA reads TGTGCCAGTAAAGGACAGGGACCAAATCAGCCCCAGCATTTT. Translated, it gives CASKGQGPNQPQHF.